This record concerns one TCR beta chain sequence. What it binds is not known. This sample stems from a study of OX40 agonist ivuxolimab in advanced cancers. General study findings and limits: Mean expanded clone counts were higher in CD8+ than CD4+ T cells.

The germline V gene encodes CDR1 LNHDA and CDR2 SQIVND (reference sequence). The CDR3 runs to 16 residues. After removal of 1 base from V and 1 base from J, the junction contained 3 bases not matched to a gene. Using immunoSEQ multiplex PCR, the repertoire was profiled, and TCRdb retains in-frame clones only, with some absent. The sample includes about 79,000 clones, about 90% seen only once; the top ten take roughly 7.4%. The receptor was derived from an adult with an advanced solid tumor such as melanoma, head and neck, liver or kidney cancer. This material consisted of CD4+ or CD8+ T cells sorted from blood, taken in a trial of the OX40 agonist ivuxolimab. The J gene is TRBJ2-2, the V gene TRBV19; 7 nucleotides agree with TRBD2. Here the CDR3 reads CASSIVSSGNTGELFF. CDR3 sequence (DNA): TGTGCCAGTAGTATAGTGTCTAGCGGGAACACCGGGGAGCTGTTTTTT. Complete variable domain (other parts from reference TRBV19 and TRBJ2-2): DGGITQSPKYLFRKEGQNVTLSCEQNLNHDAMYWYRQDPGQGLRLIYYSQIVNDFQKGDIAEGYSVSREKKESFPLTVTSAQKNPTAFYLCASSIVSSGNTGELFFGEGSRLTVL.